These T cell receptor beta chains were read from a single sample in a study of blood T cell repertoires in COVID-19. Sequencing used immunoSEQ multiplex PCR; TCRdb keeps in-frame clones, though not all of them. The table records about 300,000 clones, about nine tenths of them present only once. The sample taken for sequencing was PBMCs or T cells enriched from blood (not recorded which). These receptor sequences come from a man aged 30-40 years who had recovered from COVID-19. The CDR3 runs from the conserved cysteine through the conserved F or W. The D gene is left open where the match is weak. Clone size appears in some rows only: once, few, many, or a class for an expanded clone.

clone_size d_call j_call v_call cdr3_nt cdr3_aa
. TRBD1 TRBJ2-7 TRBV7-2 TGTGCCAGCAGCTTAGGGACCGGGACAGGGGGACACGAGCAGTACTTC CASSLGTGTGGHEQYF
. . TRBJ1-4 TRBV5-1 TGCGCCAGCAGCTTGGAATCAGGGAGGGCAGCTAATGAAAAACTGTTTTTT CASSLESGRAANEKLFF
. TRBD1 TRBJ1-2 TRBV19 TGTGCCAGTAGTCCCCGACAGGGAAACTATGGCTACACCTTC CASSPRQGNYGYTF
. TRBD2 TRBJ2-3 TRBV5-1 TGCGCCAGCAGCTTGGCTAGCGGGGGGACAGATACGCAGTATTTT CASSLASGGTDTQYF
few TRBD1 TRBJ1-4 TRBV2 TGTGCCAGCAGGGGGACAGTTTTTGGAAATGAAAAACTGTTTTTT CASRGTVFGNEKLFF
. . TRBJ1-3 TRBV6-5 TGTGCCAGCAAGGGGCGGACGAGCTCTGGAAACACCATATATTTT CASKGRTSSGNTIYF
. TRBD1 TRBJ2-4 TRBV7-9 TGTGCCAGCAGCGCCCCGGGACAGAAAAACATTCAGTACTTC CASSAPGQKNIQYF
. TRBD2 TRBJ2-5 TRBV7-9 TGTGCCAGCAGCTTCATGGGACTAGCGGGAGGGGAGACCCAGTACTTC CASSFMGLAGGETQYF
few . TRBJ1-1 TRBV5-1 TGCGCCAGCAGGCTGACAGGAGGTGAAGCTTTCTTT CASRLTGGEAFF
. . TRBJ1-3 TRBV5-5 TGTGCCAGCAGCTTAGACAATTCCCCTGGAAACACCATATATTTT CASSLDNSPGNTIYF
few . TRBJ1-5 TRBV30 TGTGCCTGGAGTGCCCATCCCGCGATTGACAGAGATCAGCCCCAGCATTTT CAWSAHPAIDRDQPQHF
. TRBD1 TRBJ2-5 TRBV19 TGTGCCAGTAGAGATACAGGGGTAGAGACCCAGTACTTC CASRDTGVETQYF
. TRBD1 TRBJ1-1 TRBV12-5 TGTGCTAGTGGGAAGGGACAGGTCATGGGCACTGAAGCTTTCTTT CASGKGQVMGTEAFF
. TRBD2 TRBJ2-7 TRBV2 TGTGCCAGCAAGTCCAGCGGGAGTGGGTACGAGCAGTACTTC CASKSSGSGYEQYF
. TRBD2 TRBJ2-1 TRBV7-9 TGTGCCAGCAGCACCGGACTAGCGGGAGGGCCAAGAGAGCAGTTCTTC CASSTGLAGGPREQFF
. . TRBJ2-5 TRBV19 TGTGCCACCCGGGGAGGGGGGAGGACAGAGACCCAGTACTTC CATRGGGRTETQYF
. . TRBJ2-2 TRBV5-1 TGCGCCAGCAGCTTGCTCGGGACACCGAACACCGGGGAGCTGTTTTTT CASSLLGTPNTGELFF
. . TRBJ2-7 TRBV7-8 TGTGCCAGCAGCCTGGGATGGGAGTCCTACGAGCAGTACTTC CASSLGWESYEQYF
. . TRBJ1-4 TRBV28 TGTGCCAGCACCTCTTCGGGGGCAACTAATGAAAAACTGTTTTTT CASTSSGATNEKLFF
. TRBD1 TRBJ2-1 TRBV6-5 TGTGCCAGCAAGTTCTGGGACAGCCAGCAGTTCTTC CASKFWDSQQFF
once TRBD1 TRBJ1-5 TRBV19 TGTGCCAGTAGAGACAGGGCCGGTCAGCCCCAGCATTTT CASRDRAGQPQHF
. . TRBJ1-5 TRBV2 TGTGCCAGCAGTGAAGCGCGTCCCAGGGTATCTCAGCCCCAGCATTTT CASSEARPRVSQPQHF
. . TRBJ2-7 TRBV4-1 TGCGCCAGCAGCCACGAACCCCGGGGATCCTACGAGCAGTACTTC CASSHEPRGSYEQYF
. . TRBJ2-3 TRBV7-9 TGTGCCAGCAGCTCCCCAAAACGGTCCCCTAGCACAGATACGCAGTATTTT CASSSPKRSPSTDTQYF
. . TRBJ1-4 TRBV27 TGTGCCAGCAGTAGTAACAGGGTTGCAACTAATGAAAAACTGTTTTTT CASSSNRVATNEKLFF
. TRBD1 TRBJ2-5 TRBV7-9 TGTGCCAGCAGCCTTACAGGGGCTGAGACGGAGACCCAGTACTTC CASSLTGAETETQYF
. . TRBJ2-1 TRBV15 TGTGCCACCAGCAGAGATGCGGACTCCTACAATGAGCAGTTCTTC CATSRDADSYNEQFF
. . TRBJ1-5 TRBV2 TGTGCCAGCAGTCTCAACAGGAATCAGCCCCAGCATTTT CASSLNRNQPQHF
. . TRBJ1-2 TRBV4-1 TGCGCCAGCAGCCAAGACCCCGTGACAGCTAACTATGGCTACACCTTC CASSQDPVTANYGYTF
. TRBD1 TRBJ2-7 TRBV7-9 TGTGCCACCGACAGGGCTGACGAGCAGTACTTC CATDRADEQYF
. TRBD1 TRBJ1-5 TRBV5-1 TGCGCCAGCAGCTTGGGAGACAGGGGGAATCAGCCCCAGCATTTT CASSLGDRGNQPQHF
. TRBD2 TRBJ2-7 TRBV5-4 TGTGCCAGCAGCTGGGGGACTAGCGAGACCTACGAGCAGTACTTC CASSWGTSETYEQYF
once . TRBJ1-4 TRBV21-1 TGTGCCAGCAGCCCCGGACGGGGTAATGAAAAACTGTTTTTT CASSPGRGNEKLFF
. . TRBJ1-1 TRBV27 TGTGCCAGCAGTTACCGGCCCCGGGCTGAAGCTTTCTTT CASSYRPRAEAFF
. . TRBJ1-2 TRBV6-5 TGTGCCAGCAGTCATCAAACAGGATTTAACTATGGCTACACCTTC CASSHQTGFNYGYTF
few . TRBJ1-2 TRBV19 TGTGCCAGTAGTTTCAGGGGTTCGGGCTATGGCTACACCTTC CASSFRGSGYGYTF
. TRBD2 TRBJ2-3 TRBV30 TGTGCCTGGAGTATGGGTAGCGGGATCACAGATACGCAGTATTTT CAWSMGSGITDTQYF
. . TRBJ2-1 TRBV11-2 TGTGCCAGCGTACAGTACAATGAGCAGTTCTTC CASVQYNEQFF
. . TRBJ1-5 TRBV11-2 TGTGCCAGCAGCTTAGGACAAAATCAGCCCCAGCATTTT CASSLGQNQPQHF
. TRBD2 TRBJ2-1 TRBV10-1 TGCGCCAGCAGCCGATCTAGCGGGAGCCCCTACAATGAGCAGTTCTTC CASSRSSGSPYNEQFF
. TRBD2 TRBJ2-7 TRBV4-1 TGCGCCAGCAGCCAAGTGGGACTAGGCTCCTACGAGCAGTACTTC CASSQVGLGSYEQYF
. . TRBJ2-3 TRBV5-1 TGCGCCAGCAGCTTGGCCCGGGGTACTAGCACAGATACGCAGTATTTT CASSLARGTSTDTQYF
. . TRBJ2-1 TRBV11-2 TGTGCCAGCAGCTACTTTGGGACAAGTCGAGTAGGGGAGCAGTTCTTC CASSYFGTSRVGEQFF
. TRBD1 TRBJ1-5 TRBV19 TGTGCCAGTAGGCCGACAGGGGGGAATCAGCCCCAGCATTTT CASRPTGGNQPQHF